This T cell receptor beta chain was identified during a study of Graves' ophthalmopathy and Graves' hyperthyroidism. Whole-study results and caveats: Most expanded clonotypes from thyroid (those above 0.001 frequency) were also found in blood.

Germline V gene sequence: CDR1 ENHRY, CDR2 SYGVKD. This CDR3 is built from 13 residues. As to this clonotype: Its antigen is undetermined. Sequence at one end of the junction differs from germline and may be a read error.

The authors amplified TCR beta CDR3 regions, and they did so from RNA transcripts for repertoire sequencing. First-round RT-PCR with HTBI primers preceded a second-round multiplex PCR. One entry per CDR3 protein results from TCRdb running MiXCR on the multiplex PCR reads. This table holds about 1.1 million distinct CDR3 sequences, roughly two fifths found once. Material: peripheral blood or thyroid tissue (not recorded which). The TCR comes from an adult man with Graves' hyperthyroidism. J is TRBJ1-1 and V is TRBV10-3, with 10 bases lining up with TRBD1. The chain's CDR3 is CASRRTGGPEALF. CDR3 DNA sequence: TGTGCCAGCAGACGGACAGGGGGACCTGAAGCTCTCTTT.